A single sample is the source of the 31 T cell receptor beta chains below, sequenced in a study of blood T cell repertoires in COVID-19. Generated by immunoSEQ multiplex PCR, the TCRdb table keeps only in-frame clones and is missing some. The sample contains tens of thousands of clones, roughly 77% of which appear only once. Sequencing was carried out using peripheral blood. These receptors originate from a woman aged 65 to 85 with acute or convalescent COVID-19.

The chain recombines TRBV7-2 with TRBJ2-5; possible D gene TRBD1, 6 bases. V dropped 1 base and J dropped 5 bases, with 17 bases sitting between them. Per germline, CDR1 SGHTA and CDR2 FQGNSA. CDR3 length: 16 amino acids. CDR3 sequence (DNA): TGTGCCAGCAGCTTAGTCACGACAGGAGCCGGGGAGACCCAGTACTTC. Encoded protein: CASSLVTTGAGETQYF.

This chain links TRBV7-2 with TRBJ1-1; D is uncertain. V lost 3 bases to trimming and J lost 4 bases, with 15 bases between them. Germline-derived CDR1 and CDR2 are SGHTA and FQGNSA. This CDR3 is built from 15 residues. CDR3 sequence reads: CASSLGMEGRTEAFF. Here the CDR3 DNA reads TGTGCCAGCAGCTTGGGCATGGAGGGTCGCACTGAAGCTTTCTTT.

This chain's CDR3 is CASSLTSGSIFDTQYF. In nucleotides, the CDR3 is TGTGCCAGCAGCTTAACTAGCGGGAGTATTTTCGATACGCAGTATTTT. V usage is TRBV7-3 and J usage is TRBJ2-3; 9 bases match TRBD2. The germline V gene has CDR1 SGHTA and CDR2 FQGTGA. CDR3 length equals 16 residues. V lost 0 bases to trimming and J lost 6 bases; unmatched junction nucleotides: 7.

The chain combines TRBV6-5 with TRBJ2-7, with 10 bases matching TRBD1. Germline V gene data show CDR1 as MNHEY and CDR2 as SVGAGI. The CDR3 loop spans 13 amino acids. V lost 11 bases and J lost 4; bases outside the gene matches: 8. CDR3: CAATRDRGYEQYF. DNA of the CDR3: TGTGCCGCCACCCGGGACAGGGGTTACGAGCAGTACTTC.

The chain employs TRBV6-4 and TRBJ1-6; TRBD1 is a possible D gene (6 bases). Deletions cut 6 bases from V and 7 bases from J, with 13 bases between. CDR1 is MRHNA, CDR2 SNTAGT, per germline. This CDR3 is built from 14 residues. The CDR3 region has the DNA TGTGCCAGCAGCAGTGGGACAAACAATTCACCCCTCCACTTT. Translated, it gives CASSSGTNNSPLHF.

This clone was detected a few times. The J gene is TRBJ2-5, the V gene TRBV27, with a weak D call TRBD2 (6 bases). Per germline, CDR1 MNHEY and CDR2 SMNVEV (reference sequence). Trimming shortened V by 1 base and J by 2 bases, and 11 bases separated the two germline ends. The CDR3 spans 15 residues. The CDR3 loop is CASSLLAANQETQYF. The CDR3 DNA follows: TGTGCCAGCAGTTTATTAGCGGCCAATCAAGAGACCCAGTACTTC.

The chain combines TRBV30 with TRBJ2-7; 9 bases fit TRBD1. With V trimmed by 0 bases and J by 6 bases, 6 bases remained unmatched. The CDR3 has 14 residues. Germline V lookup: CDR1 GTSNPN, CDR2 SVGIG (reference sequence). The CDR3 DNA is TGTGCCTGGAGTGTACCGGACAGGGGCACCGAGCAGTACTTC. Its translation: CAWSVPDRGTEQYF.

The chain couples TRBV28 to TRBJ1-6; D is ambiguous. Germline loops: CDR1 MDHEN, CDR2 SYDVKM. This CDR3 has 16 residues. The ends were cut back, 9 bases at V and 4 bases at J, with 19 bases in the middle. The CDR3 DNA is TGTGCCAGTCTGGCGGGGTCCCTCGGTTATAATTCACCCCTCCACTTT. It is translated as CASLAGSLGYNSPLHF.

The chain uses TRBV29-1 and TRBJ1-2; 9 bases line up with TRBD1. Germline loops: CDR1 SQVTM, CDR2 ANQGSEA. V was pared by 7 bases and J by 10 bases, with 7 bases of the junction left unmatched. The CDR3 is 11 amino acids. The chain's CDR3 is CSARTGEDYTF. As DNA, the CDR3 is TGCAGCGCCAGGACAGGGGAGGACTACACCTTC.

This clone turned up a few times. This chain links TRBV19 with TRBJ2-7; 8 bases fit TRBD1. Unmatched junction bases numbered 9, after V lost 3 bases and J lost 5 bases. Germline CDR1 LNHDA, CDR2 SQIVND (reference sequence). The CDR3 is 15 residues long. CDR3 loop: CASSISQDRVHEQYF. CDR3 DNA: TGTGCCAGTAGTATCAGTCAGGACAGGGTCCACGAGCAGTACTTC.

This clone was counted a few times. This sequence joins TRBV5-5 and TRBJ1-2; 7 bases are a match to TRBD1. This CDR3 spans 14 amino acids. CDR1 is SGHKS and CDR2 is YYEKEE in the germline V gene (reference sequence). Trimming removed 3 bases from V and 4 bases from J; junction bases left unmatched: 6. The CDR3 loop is CASSSDRTFYGYTF. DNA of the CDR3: TGTGCCAGCAGCTCGGACAGGACCTTCTATGGCTACACCTTC. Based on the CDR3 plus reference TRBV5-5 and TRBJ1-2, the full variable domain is DAGVTQSPTHLIKTRGQQVTLRCSPISGHKSVSWYQQVLGQGPQFIFQYYEKEERGRGNFPDRFSARQFPNYSSELNVNALLLGDSALYLCASSSDRTFYGYTFGSGTRLTVV.

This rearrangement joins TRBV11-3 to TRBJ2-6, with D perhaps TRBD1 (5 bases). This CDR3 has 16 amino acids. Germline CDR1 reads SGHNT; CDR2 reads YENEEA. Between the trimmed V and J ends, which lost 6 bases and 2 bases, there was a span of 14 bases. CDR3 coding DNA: TGTGCCAGCAGTTCGTTTTCAGGGACTGGGGCCAACGTCCTGACTTTC. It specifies CASSSFSGTGANVLTF.

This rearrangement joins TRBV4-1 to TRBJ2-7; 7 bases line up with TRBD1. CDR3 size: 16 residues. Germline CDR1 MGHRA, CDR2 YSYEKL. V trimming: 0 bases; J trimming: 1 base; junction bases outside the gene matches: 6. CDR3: CASSQDFWGQSYEQYF. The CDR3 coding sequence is TGCGCCAGCAGCCAAGATTTCTGGGGACAGTCCTACGAGCAGTACTTC.

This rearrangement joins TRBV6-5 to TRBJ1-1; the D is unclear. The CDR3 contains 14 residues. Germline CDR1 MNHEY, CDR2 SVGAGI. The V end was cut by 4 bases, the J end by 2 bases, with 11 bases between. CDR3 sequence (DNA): TGTGCCAGCAGTTTTCTCGAGGTAAACACTGAAGCTTTCTTT. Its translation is CASSFLEVNTEAFF.

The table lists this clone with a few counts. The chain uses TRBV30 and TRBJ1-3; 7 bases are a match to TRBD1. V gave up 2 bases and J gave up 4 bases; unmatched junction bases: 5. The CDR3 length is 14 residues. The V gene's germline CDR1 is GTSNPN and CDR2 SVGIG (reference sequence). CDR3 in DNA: TGTGCCTGGAGTACCGGGACAGAGGGAAACACCATATATTTT. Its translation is CAWSTGTEGNTIYF.

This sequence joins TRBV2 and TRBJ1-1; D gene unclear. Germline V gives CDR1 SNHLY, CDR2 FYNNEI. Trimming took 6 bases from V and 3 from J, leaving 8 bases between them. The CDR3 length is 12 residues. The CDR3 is CASSSGDTEAFF. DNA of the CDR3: TGTGCCAGCAGCTCCGGGGACACTGAAGCTTTCTTT. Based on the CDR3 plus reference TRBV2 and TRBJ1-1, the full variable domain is EPEVTQTPSHQVTQMGQEVILRCVPISNHLYFYWYRQILGQKVEFLVSFYNNEISEKSEIFDDQFSVERPDGSNFTLKIRSTKLEDSAMYFCASSSGDTEAFFGQGTRLTVV.

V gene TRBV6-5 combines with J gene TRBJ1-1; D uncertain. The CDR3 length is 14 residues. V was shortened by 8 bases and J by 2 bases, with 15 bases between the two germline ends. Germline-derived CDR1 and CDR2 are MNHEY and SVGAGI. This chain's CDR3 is CASPLRASNTEAFF. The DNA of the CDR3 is TGTGCCAGCCCACTGCGGGCGTCTAACACTGAAGCTTTCTTT.

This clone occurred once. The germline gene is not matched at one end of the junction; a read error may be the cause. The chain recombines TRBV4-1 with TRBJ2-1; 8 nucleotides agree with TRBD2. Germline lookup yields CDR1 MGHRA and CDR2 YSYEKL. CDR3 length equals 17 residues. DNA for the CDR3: TGCGCCCGCAGCCAACTCCCACCGGGACTAGTCATCACTGAGCAGTTCTTC. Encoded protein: CARSQLPPGLVITEQFF.

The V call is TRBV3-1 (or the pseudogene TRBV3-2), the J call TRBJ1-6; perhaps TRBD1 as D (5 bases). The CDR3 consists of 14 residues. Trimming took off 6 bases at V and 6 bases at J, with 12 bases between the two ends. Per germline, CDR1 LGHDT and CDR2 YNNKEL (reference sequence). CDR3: CASRQQALNSPLHF. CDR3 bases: TGTGCCAGCAGACAACAGGCCCTTAATTCACCCCTCCACTTT.

The CDR3: CASSPRGLSGSAEQYF. Here the CDR3 DNA reads TGTGCCAGCAGCCCCCGTGGGTTAAGCGGATCGGCCGAGCAGTACTTC. This chain links TRBV13 with TRBJ2-7; tentative D call: TRBD2 (5 bases). The CDR3 loop spans 16 amino acids. The V and J ends lost 5 bases and 6 bases respectively, with 23 bases between them. The germline V gene has CDR1 PRHDT and CDR2 FYEKMQ (reference sequence).

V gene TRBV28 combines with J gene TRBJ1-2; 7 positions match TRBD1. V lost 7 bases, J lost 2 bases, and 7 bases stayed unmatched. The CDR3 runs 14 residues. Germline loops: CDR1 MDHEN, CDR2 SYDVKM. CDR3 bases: TGTGCCAGCATAACGCGGACAGGAAACTATGGCTACACCTTC. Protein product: CASITRTGNYGYTF.

In DNA, the CDR3 is TGTGCCAGCACCGAGAGGGGGCTACATAATTCACCCCTCCACTTT. Protein sequence: CASTERGLHNSPLHF. The chain couples TRBV6-5 to TRBJ1-6; 7 bases map to TRBD1. In germline, CDR1 is MNHEY, CDR2 SVGAGI. The CDR3 totals 15 residues. V dropped 7 bases and J dropped 5; count of bases not matched to a gene: 8.

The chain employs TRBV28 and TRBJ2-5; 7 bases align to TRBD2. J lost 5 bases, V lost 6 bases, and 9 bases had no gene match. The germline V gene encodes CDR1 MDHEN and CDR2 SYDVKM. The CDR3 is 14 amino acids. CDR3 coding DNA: TGTGCCAGCAGGGGGGAGGGATTCAGGGAGACCCAGTACTTC. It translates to CASRGEGFRETQYF.

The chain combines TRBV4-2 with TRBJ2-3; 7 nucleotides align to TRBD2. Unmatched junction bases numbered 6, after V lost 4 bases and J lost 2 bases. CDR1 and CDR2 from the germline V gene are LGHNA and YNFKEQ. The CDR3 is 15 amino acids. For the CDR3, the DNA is TGTGCCAGCAGCCGACGGCGGGGGACCACAGATACGCAGTATTTT. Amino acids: CASSRRRGTTDTQYF.

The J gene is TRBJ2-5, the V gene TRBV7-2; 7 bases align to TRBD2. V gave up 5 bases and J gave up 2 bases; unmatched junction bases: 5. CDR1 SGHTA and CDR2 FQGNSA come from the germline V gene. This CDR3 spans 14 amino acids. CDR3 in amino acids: CASSHPGGQETQYF. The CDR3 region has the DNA TGTGCCAGCAGCCATCCGGGGGGACAAGAGACCCAGTACTTC.

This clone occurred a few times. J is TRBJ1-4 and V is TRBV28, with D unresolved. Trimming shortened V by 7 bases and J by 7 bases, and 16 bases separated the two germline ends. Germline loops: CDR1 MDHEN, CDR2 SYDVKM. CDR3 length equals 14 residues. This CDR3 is CASTKRYGSEKLFF. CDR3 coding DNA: TGTGCCAGCACCAAGCGCTACGGCAGTGAAAAACTGTTTTTT.

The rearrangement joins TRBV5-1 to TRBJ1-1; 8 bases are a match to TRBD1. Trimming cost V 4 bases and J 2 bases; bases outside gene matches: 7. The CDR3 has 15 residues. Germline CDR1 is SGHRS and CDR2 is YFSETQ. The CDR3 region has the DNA TGCGCCAGCAGCGCACGTACAGGGGGTAACACTGAAGCTTTCTTT. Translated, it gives CASSARTGGNTEAFF.

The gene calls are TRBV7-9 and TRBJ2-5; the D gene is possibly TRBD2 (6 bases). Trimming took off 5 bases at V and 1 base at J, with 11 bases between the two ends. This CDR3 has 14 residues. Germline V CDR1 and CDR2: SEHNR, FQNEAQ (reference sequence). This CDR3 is CASSPIAVQETQYF. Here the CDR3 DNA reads TGTGCCAGCAGCCCTATAGCGGTCCAAGAGACCCAGTACTTC.

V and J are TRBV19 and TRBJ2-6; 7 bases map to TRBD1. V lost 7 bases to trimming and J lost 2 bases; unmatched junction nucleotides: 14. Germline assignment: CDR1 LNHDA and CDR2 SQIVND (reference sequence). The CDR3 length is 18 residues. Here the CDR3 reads CASTPQGQPQTGANVLTF. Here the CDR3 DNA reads TGTGCCAGTACCCCCCAGGGACAGCCCCAAACTGGGGCCAACGTCCTGACTTTC. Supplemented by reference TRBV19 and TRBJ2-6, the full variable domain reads DGGITQSPKYLFRKEGQNVTLSCEQNLNHDAMYWYRQDPGQGLRLIYYSQIVNDFQKGDIAEGYSVSREKKESFPLTVTSAQKNPTAFYLCASTPQGQPQTGANVLTFGAGSRLTVL.

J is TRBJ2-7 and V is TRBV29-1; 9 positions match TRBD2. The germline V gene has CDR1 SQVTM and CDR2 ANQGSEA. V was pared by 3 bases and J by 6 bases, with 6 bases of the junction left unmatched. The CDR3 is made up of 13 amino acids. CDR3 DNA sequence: TGCAGCGTTGACGGGGCGGGAGGGGGCGAGCAGTACTTC. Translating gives CSVDGAGGGEQYF.

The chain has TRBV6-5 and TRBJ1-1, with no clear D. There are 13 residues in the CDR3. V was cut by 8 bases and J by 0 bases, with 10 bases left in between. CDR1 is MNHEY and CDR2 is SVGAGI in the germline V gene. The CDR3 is CASRGSLNTEAFF. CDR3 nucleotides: TGTGCCAGCCGAGGCTCGCTGAACACTGAAGCTTTCTTT.